This TCR beta chain was captured by sequencing in a study of shared clonotypes between healthy human individuals. General study points: Among a few donors, around 5% of naive CD4 clonotypes were found in common. Clonotype sharing among donors was thought likely to change with sequencing depth.

This clone has a handful of counts. Its specificity is not known. The ends were cut back, 1 base at V and 3 bases at J, with 7 bases in the middle. The CDR3 consists of 14 residues. The germline V gene has CDR1 SGHRS and CDR2 YFSETQ. Method: immunoSEQ multiplex PCR; TCRdb's copy keeps in-frame clones and lacks some. Of 780,000 or so clones listed, over 55% are singletons. CD4+ cells underwent separation, giving CD45RA+ naive and CD45RA-negative memory subsets. The sequenced sample consisted of memory CD4+ T cells sorted from blood. Subset specified: CD45RA-negative fraction. The rearrangement joins TRBV5-1 to TRBJ2-2; D gene uncertain. The clonotype was recovered from a woman aged 25 to 39 in good health. The CDR3, as DNA: TGCGCCAGCAGCTTGTACCCGGACACCGGGGAGCTGTTTTTT. Its protein product is CASSLYPDTGELFF.